This T cell receptor (beta chain) originates from a study of cytomegalovirus exposure and HLA in healthy donors. Overall study findings and caveats: Both high specificity and high sensitivity reportedly marked the classifier's diagnosis of cytomegalovirus status.

PCR involved 60 Vbeta and 13 Jbeta primers. The protocol was immunoSEQ multiplex PCR, while the TCRdb copy is restricted to in-frame clones and leaves out a portion. This table has 250,000 to 300,000 clones, about 93% appearing once. Concerning this clone itself: The antigen remains unidentified.

V trimming: 4 bases; J trimming: 5 bases; junction bases outside the gene matches: 12. Per the germline V gene, CDR1 is SGHRS and CDR2 is YFSETQ. CDR3 size: 18 residues. V gene TRBV5-1 combines with J gene TRBJ2-5; 15 nucleotides line up with TRBD2. The sequencing input was PBMCs. The clonotype was recovered from a girl aged 2 to 10 in good health and CMV-seronegative. This chain's CDR3 is CASSPTPGLAGGRETQYF. CDR3 nucleotide sequence: TGCGCCAGCAGCCCCACCCCGGGACTAGCGGGAGGCCGGGAGACCCAGTACTTC.